Listed below are T cell receptor beta chains from one sample, sequenced in a study of cytomegalovirus exposure and HLA in healthy donors. The assay was immunoSEQ multiplex PCR, and TCRdb's table has in-frame clones only and misses some. The sample contains about 160,000 clones, about 90% of which appear only once. The sequencing sample was made of PBMCs. These receptors originate from a woman aged 18-29 years in good health and CMV-seropositive. The CDR3 runs from the conserved cysteine through the conserved F or W. The D gene is left open where the match is weak. Part of the rows lack a size; the others show once, few, many or a class for expanded clones.

size: -
J: TRBJ1-1
D: -
V: TRBV28
CDR3: CASRPFIRGEAFF
DNA: TGTGCCAGCAGGCCTTTTATTCGGGGGGAAGCTTTCTTT

size: -
J: TRBJ2-2
D: -
V: TRBV4-1
CDR3: CASSQGGTAGELFF
DNA: TGCGCCAGCAGCCAAGGAGGGACTGCCGGGGAGCTGTTTTTT

size: -
J: TRBJ2-7
D: TRBD2
V: TRBV29-1
CDR3: CSAQGYSSGDPYEQYF
DNA: TGCAGCGCCCAAGGGTATTCTAGCGGGGATCCCTACGAGCAGTACTTC

size: -
J: TRBJ1-5
D: -
V: TRBV15
CDR3: CATREAGGSQHF
DNA: TGTGCCACCAGGGAGGCGGGGGGGTCCCAGCATTTT

size: -
J: TRBJ1-4
D: -
V: TRBV7-9
CDR3: CASSLLGEKLFF
DNA: TGTGCCAGCAGCTTACTCGGTGAAAAACTGTTTTTT

size: -
J: TRBJ2-7
D: TRBD1
V: TRBV5-1
CDR3: CATREGTGGREQYF
DNA: TGCGCCACCAGAGAAGGGACAGGGGGCCGGGAGCAGTACTTC

size: -
J: TRBJ2-7
D: -
V: TRBV18
CDR3: CASSPPGKPYEQYF
DNA: TGTGCCAGCTCACCCCCAGGGAAACCCTACGAGCAGTACTTC

size: -
J: TRBJ1-4
D: -
V: TRBV10-2
CDR3: CASSETPREKLFF
DNA: TGCGCCAGCAGTGAAACCCCCAGGGAAAAACTGTTTTTT

size: -
J: TRBJ1-1
D: -
V: TRBV7-9
CDR3: CASSAAGGTEAFF
DNA: TGTGCCAGCAGCGCAGCGGGGGGCACTGAAGCTTTCTTT

size: -
J: TRBJ2-1
D: TRBD2
V: TRBV5-1
CDR3: CASSQGLSGRFSNEQFF
DNA: TGCGCCAGCAGCCAGGGCCTTAGCGGGAGGTTTTCCAATGAGCAGTTCTTC

size: -
J: TRBJ1-5
D: -
V: TRBV10-3
CDR3: CAISESGGRSNQPQHF
DNA: TGTGCCATCAGTGAGTCGGGGGGGCGCAGCAATCAGCCCCAGCATTTT

size: -
J: TRBJ2-1
D: -
V: TRBV27
CDR3: CASSHGLEQFF
DNA: TGTGCCAGCAGTCACGGACTCGAGCAGTTCTTC

size: -
J: TRBJ1-1
D: -
V: TRBV11-3
CDR3: CASSLGGAKAEAFF
DNA: TGTGCCAGCAGCTTGGGCGGGGCAAAGGCTGAAGCTTTCTTT

size: -
J: TRBJ2-5
D: -
V: TRBV11-1
CDR3: CASSLDWSRETQYF
DNA: TGTGCCAGCAGCTTAGATTGGTCGAGAGAGACCCAGTACTTC

size: -
J: TRBJ2-2
D: TRBD1
V: TRBV9
CDR3: CASSSRTGDNGELFF
DNA: TGTGCCAGCAGCTCCCGGACAGGGGATAACGGGGAGCTGTTTTTT

size: once
J: TRBJ1-2
D: -
V: TRBV6-5
CDR3: CASRGGDDDGYTF
DNA: TGTGCCAGCAGGGGGGGGGATGATGATGGCTACACCTTC

size: -
J: TRBJ1-2
D: -
V: TRBV29-1
CDR3: CSDYQGYGYTF
DNA: TGCAGCGATTATCAGGGTTATGGCTACACCTTC

size: once
J: TRBJ2-7
D: -
V: TRBV28
CDR3: CASIASTGPAYEQYF
DNA: TGTGCCAGCATTGCCTCTACAGGGCCGGCCTACGAGCAGTACTTC

size: once
J: TRBJ1-2
D: TRBD1
V: TRBV6-1
CDR3: CASRATGSYGYTF
DNA: TGTGCCAGCAGAGCGACAGGGTCCTATGGCTACACCTTC

size: -
J: TRBJ2-3
D: TRBD1
V: TRBV10-3
CDR3: CAVTGGETDTQYF
DNA: TGTGCCGTAACAGGGGGCGAAACAGATACGCAGTATTTT

size: -
J: TRBJ2-2
D: -
V: TRBV5-1
CDR3: CASSLREAGELFF
DNA: TGCGCCAGCAGCTTGAGAGAGGCCGGGGAGCTGTTTTTT

size: few
J: TRBJ1-1
D: -
V: TRBV7-9
CDR3: CASSSPGGGDTEAFF
DNA: TGTGCCAGCAGCTCTCCCGGGGGAGGGGACACTGAAGCTTTCTTT

size: -
J: TRBJ2-5
D: -
V: TRBV7-9
CDR3: CASSLQETQYF
DNA: TGTGCCAGCAGCCTCCAAGAGACCCAGTACTTC

size: once
J: TRBJ1-2
D: -
V: TRBV11-2
CDR3: CASSFGTTYGYTF
DNA: TGTGCCAGCAGCTTCGGGACAACCTATGGCTACACCTTC

size: -
J: TRBJ1-5
D: -
V: TRBV10-3
CDR3: CAISGTSQPQHF
DNA: TGTGCCATCAGTGGTACGAGTCAGCCCCAGCATTTT

size: once
J: TRBJ1-6
D: -
V: TRBV6-1
CDR3: CASSEVQNSPLHF
DNA: TGTGCCAGCAGTGAGGTACAAAATTCACCCCTCCACTTT

size: -
J: TRBJ2-1
D: -
V: TRBV7-2
CDR3: CASSLTSDSHNEQFF
DNA: TGTGCCAGCAGCTTAACTTCGGACAGCCACAATGAGCAGTTCTTC